What follows is one T cell receptor (beta chain) and its context. Its antigen is unknown. These data originate in a study of T cell repertoires in cytomegalovirus infection. Study background: CMV epitopes used comprised recently identified HLA-C-restricted ones and well-studied HLA-B-restricted ones. Based on public TCR beta signatures, there were indications of CMV infection and of a matching HLA type.

TCRdb ran MiXCR on the reads and lists one entry per CDR3 protein. The table shows approximately 770,000 distinct CDR3 sequences, with 25% to 35% occurring only once. Points from the study as a whole: Across the ex vivo response, the dominant clonotypes were HLA-C-restricted CMV-specific TCR beta clonotypes.

V lost 1 base, J lost 2 bases, and 3 bases stayed unmatched. Germline loops: CDR1 MNHNY, CDR2 SVGAGI (reference sequence). The CDR3 runs 16 residues. This receptor was identified in a human donor in good health (CMV status not recorded). Some clones in this sample may be carry-over from other donors' samples. The chain combines TRBV6-6 with TRBJ2-2; TRBD1 matches at 8 bases. The sequencing used cultured CD8+ T cells from PBMCs, collected from culture after CMV antigen stimulation. The DNA of the CDR3 is TGTGCCAGCAGTTACTTGGACAGGGAAAACACCGGGGAGCTGTTTTTT. Its translation is CASSYLDRENTGELFF.